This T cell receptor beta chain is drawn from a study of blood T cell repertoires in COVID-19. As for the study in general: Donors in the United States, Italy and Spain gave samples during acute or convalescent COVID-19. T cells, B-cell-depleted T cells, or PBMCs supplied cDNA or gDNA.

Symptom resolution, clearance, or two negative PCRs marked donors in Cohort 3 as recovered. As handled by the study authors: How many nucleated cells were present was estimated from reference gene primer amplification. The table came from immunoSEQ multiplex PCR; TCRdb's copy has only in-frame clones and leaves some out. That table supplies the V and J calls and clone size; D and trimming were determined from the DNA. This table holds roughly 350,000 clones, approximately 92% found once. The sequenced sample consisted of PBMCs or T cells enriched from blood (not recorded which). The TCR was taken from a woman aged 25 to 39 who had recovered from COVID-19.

CDR3 protein: CASRKDKNEKLFF. Written as DNA, the CDR3 is TGTGCCAGCAGAAAGGACAAAAATGAAAAACTGTTTTTT. J is TRBJ1-4 and V is TRBV5-4; the D gene is possibly TRBD1 (5 bases). CDR3 length: 13 residues. V was clipped by 5 bases and J by 5 bases, with 10 bases between them. Germline V gene data show CDR1 as SGHNT and CDR2 as YYREEE (reference sequence). Variable domain in full (rest from reference TRBV5-4 and TRBJ1-4): ETGVTQSPTHLIKTRGQQVTLRCSSQSGHNTVSWYQQALGQGPQFIFQYYREEENGRGNFPPRFSGLQFPNYSSELNVNALELDDSALYLCASRKDKNEKLFFGSGTQLSVL.